The source of this T cell receptor beta chain is a study of blood T cell repertoires in COVID-19. In the study overall: COVID-19 samples from acute and convalescent phases originated in the United States, Italy and Spain. T cells, B-cell-depleted T cells, or PBMCs supplied cDNA or gDNA.

Only a few counts were recorded for this clone. Original handling: Amplifying reference gene primers gave estimates of nucleated cell counts. TCRdb's copy holds only in-frame clones and misses some; the assay was immunoSEQ multiplex PCR. D and trimming were read from the DNA, whereas the V and J calls and clone size are those reported in that table. This table holds about 73,000 clones, approximately 80% found once. The V gene lost 4 bases and the J gene lost 0 bases, with 8 bases spanning the gap. Germline CDR1 reads SGHTA; CDR2 reads FQGTGA. The CDR3 is 14 residues long. The chain uses TRBV7-3 and TRBJ2-3, with a tentative D call TRBD1 (6 bases). Sequenced sample: peripheral blood. The sequence was collected from a woman aged 55-69 years with acute or convalescent COVID-19. The CDR3 reads CASSSQGSTDTQYF. Here the CDR3 DNA reads TGTGCCAGCAGCTCCCAGGGGAGCACAGATACGCAGTATTTT.